The sequence of this T cell receptor (beta chain) was determined in a study of blood T cell repertoires in COVID-19. For the study at large: Acute and convalescent COVID-19 specimens originated in the United States, Italy and Spain. T cells, B-cell-depleted T cells, or PBMCs provided the cDNA or gDNA that served as material.

The authors' processing: Reference gene primer amplification gave estimated nucleated cell counts. This table comes from immunoSEQ multiplex PCR, and its TCRdb copy is limited to in-frame clones, with some not included. The V and J calls and the clone size are those of that table, but D and trimming were determined from the DNA. The sample holds tens of thousands of clones, roughly 89% seen once. In germline, CDR1 is PRHDT, CDR2 FYEKMQ (reference sequence). The CDR3 spans 14 residues. After removal of 5 bases from V and 7 bases from J, the junction contained 2 bases not matched to a gene. The material sequenced was peripheral blood. The chain joins TRBV13 to TRBJ1-6; 10 nucleotides align to TRBD1. This receptor was obtained from a human donor with acute or convalescent COVID-19. The donor label of this sample is uncertain. Here the CDR3 DNA reads TGTGCCAGCAGCCAGGGACAGGGGAATTCACCCCTCCACTTT. Translating gives CASSQGQGNSPLHF.